These T cell receptor beta chains were read from a single sample in a study of T-cell reconstitution after alpha-beta-depleted transplantation in children. A single record per CDR3 protein comes from TCRdb applying MiXCR to the PCR reads. Here the sample spans some 150,000 distinct CDR3 sequences, more than 8% being singletons. The starting material was PBMCs, mostly from graft donor cells, obtained 180 days after TCRalphabeta/CD19-depleted stem cell transplant. These receptors originate from a female patient aged 2-15 years who had a stem cell transplant for congenital amegakaryocytic thrombocytopenia, so the T cells may come from the graft donor. CDR3s include the opening cysteine and the closing phenylalanine or tryptophan. The D gene is left open where the match is weak. Expanded clones are given a class, and other clones once, few, many or no size at all.

>TRBJ1-4|TRBV29-1|once|-
TGCAGCTCGACCCTAGGCGAAAAACTGTTTTTT
CSSTLGEKLFF
>TRBJ2-5|TRBV6-5|many|-
TGTGCCAGCAGTTACGGGAGGCAGGGCCTAGAGACCCAGTACTTC
CASSYGRQGLETQYF
>TRBJ1-2|TRBV20-1|few|-
TGCAGTGCCAACAGGGAGGGGGGGACCTATGGCTACACCTTC
CSANREGGTYGYTF
>TRBJ2-1|TRBV12-3/TRBV12-4|many|TRBD2
TGTGCCAGCTATAGTAGCGGGGGTCTAGATGAGCAGTTCTTC
CASYSSGGLDEQFF
>TRBJ2-7|TRBV27|many|TRBD1
TGTGCCTGCAGGGGGCGAGTCTACGAGCAGTACTTC
CACRGRVYEQYF
>TRBJ1-2|TRBV28|many|TRBD1
TGTGCCAGCAGTTGGTCAACGGGACAGACATACACCTTC
CASSWSTGQTYTF
>TRBJ2-7|TRBV3-1|many|-
TGTGCCAGCAGTCCTGGGACTCTTCCTCCCTACGAGCAGTACTTC
CASSPGTLPPYEQYF
>TRBJ2-7|TRBV20-1|-|TRBD1
TGCAGTGCCCGTCCCGGGACAGGTCAGTACTTC
CSARPGTGQYF
>TRBJ2-7|TRBV7-9|many|-
TGTGCCAGCAGCCCCAGGATCAAGTCCTACGAGCAGTACTTC
CASSPRIKSYEQYF
>TRBJ1-1|TRBV7-9|many|TRBD1
TGTGCCAGCAGCCTGATCAGGGGGCACACTGAAGCTTTCTTT
CASSLIRGHTEAFF
>TRBJ2-7|TRBV20-1|many|-
TGCAGTGCCCCTGGGAGCCCCCGGGACGAGCAGTACTTC
CSAPGSPRDEQYF
>TRBJ2-7|TRBV11-2|many|-
TGTGCCAGCAGCTTTGGTGTTAGCTCCTACGAGCAGTACTTC
CASSFGVSSYEQYF
>TRBJ2-1|TRBV20-1|-|TRBD2
TGCAGTGCTAGCCCTAGCGGGGGGGGGTACAATGAGCAGTTCTTC
CSASPSGGGYNEQFF
>TRBJ2-7|TRBV20-1|few|TRBD2
TGCAGTGCTAGATCCCTCGGACTAGTTAGCCTCTACGAGCAGTACTTC
CSARSLGLVSLYEQYF
>TRBJ2-3|TRBV3-1|few|TRBD2
TGTGCCAGCAGCCCGTTAGCGGGCCCCCTCACAGATACGCAGTATTTT
CASSPLAGPLTDTQYF
>TRBJ2-7|TRBV20-1|-|TRBD1
TGCAGTGCTAGAGAACCGGGACAGGTCTACGAGCAGTACTTC
CSAREPGQVYEQYF
>TRBJ2-3|TRBV7-2|-|-
TGTGCCAGCAGCTTCCGCAGGAGCACAGATACGCAGTATTTT
CASSFRRSTDTQYF
>TRBJ2-2|TRBV11-2|-|-
TGTGCCAGCAGCTTAGTGGCGGCGAACACCGGGGAGCTGTTTTTT
CASSLVAANTGELFF
>TRBJ1-1|TRBV3-1|few|-
TGTGCCAGCAGCGAGGGGGGGAAAACTGAAGCTTTCTTT
CASSEGGKTEAFF
>TRBJ2-1|TRBV6-5|many|-
TGTGCCAGCAGCCCAGATGCCAGCTCCTACAATGAGCAGTTCTTC
CASSPDASSYNEQFF
>TRBJ2-7|TRBV29-1|-|-
TGCAGCGTTGGAACAGCCTACGAGCAGTACTTC
CSVGTAYEQYF
>TRBJ2-3|TRBV4-1|many|TRBD2
TGCGCCAGCAGCCAGCCGGGACTAGCAACAGATACGCAGTATTTT
CASSQPGLATDTQYF
>TRBJ1-5|TRBV10-3|few|-
TGTGCCATCAGAAACTCTTGGGGGCAGCCCCAGCATTTT
CAIRNSWGQPQHF
>TRBJ2-7|TRBV7-3|many|-
TGTGCCAGCAGCTTAATTGGGCTGGTGGACGAGCAGTACTTC
CASSLIGLVDEQYF
>TRBJ1-3|TRBV7-9|few|TRBD1
TGTGCCAGCAGCCTTTACGGGACAGACTCTGGAAACACCATATATTTT
CASSLYGTDSGNTIYF